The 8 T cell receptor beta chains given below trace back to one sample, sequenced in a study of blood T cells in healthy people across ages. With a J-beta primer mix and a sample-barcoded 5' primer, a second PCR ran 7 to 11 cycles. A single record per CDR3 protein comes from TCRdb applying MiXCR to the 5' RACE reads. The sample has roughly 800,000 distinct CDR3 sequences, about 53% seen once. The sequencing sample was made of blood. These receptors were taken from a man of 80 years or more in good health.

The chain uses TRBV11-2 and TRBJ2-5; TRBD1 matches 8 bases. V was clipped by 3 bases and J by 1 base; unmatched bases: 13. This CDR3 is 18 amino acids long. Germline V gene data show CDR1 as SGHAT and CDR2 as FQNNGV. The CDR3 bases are TGTGCCAGCAGCTTGGGTCCCGGGACAGGAAGGATCCAAGAGACCCAGTACTTC. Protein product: CASSLGPGTGRIQETQYF.

The CDR3 DNA follows: TGCGCCAGCAGCAGTGGGGCTAGCGGACACAATGAGCAGTTCTTC. As protein: CASSSGASGHNEQFF. The V gene is TRBV10-1, the J gene TRBJ2-1; TRBD2 matches 7 bases. Germline V lookup: CDR1 WNHNN, CDR2 SYGVQD (reference sequence). The CDR3 length is 15 residues. Germline trimming cut 6 bases from V and 5 bases from J; bases unmatched to any gene: 10.

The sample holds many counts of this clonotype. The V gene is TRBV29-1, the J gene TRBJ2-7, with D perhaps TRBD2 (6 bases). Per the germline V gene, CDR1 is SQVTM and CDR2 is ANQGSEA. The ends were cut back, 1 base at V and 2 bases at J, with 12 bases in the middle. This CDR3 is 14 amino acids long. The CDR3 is CSVEAEGSPYEQYF. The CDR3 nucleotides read TGCAGCGTTGAAGCGGAGGGTTCCCCCTACGAGCAGTACTTC.

The CDR3: CSARTEGDRYAYF. CDR3 bases: TGCAGTGCTCGTACAGAGGGAGATAGATACGCGTATTTT. The genes are TRBV20-1 and TRBJ2-3; D might be TRBD2 (5 bases). This CDR3 has 13 amino acids. V lost 5 bases and J lost 14, with 23 bases in between. The germline V gene has CDR1 DFQATT and CDR2 SNEGSKA (reference sequence).

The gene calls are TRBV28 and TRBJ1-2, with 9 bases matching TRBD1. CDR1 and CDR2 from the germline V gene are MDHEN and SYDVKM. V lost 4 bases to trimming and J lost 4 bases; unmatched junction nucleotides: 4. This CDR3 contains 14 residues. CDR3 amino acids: CASSWTGDPYGYTF. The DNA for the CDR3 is TGTGCCAGCAGTTGGACAGGGGACCCCTATGGCTACACCTTC.

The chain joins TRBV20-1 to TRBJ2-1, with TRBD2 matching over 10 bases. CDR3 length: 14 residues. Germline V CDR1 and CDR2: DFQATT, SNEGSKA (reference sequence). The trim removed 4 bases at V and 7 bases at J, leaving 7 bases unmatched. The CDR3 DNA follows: TGCAGTGCTAAAGCGGGAGGGAGGCGGAATGAGCAGTTCTTC. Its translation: CSAKAGGRRNEQFF.

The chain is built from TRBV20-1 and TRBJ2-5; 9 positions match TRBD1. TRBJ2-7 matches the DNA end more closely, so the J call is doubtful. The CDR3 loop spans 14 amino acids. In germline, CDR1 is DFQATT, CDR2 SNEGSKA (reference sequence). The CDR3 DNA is TGCAGTGCTGAAAGGACAGGGGTTTACTACGAGCAGTACTTC. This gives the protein CSAERTGVYYEQYF.

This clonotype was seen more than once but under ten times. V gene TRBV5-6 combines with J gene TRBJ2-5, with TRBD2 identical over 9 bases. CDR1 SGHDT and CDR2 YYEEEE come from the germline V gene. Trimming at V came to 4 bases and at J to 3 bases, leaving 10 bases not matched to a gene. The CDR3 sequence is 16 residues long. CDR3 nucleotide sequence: TGTGCCAGCAGCGGGTGGTCTAGCGGGAAAAAAGAGACCCAGTACTTC. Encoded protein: CASSGWSSGKKETQYF.